The 14 T cell receptor beta chains listed next were all sequenced from one sample in a study of early stage breast cancer tumors. Sequenced by immunoSEQ multiplex PCR; TCRdb stores in-frame clones only, minus some. The sample holds tens of thousands of clones, under 85% seen once. The source material was blood. The receptor source for this set is a person in their 60s with breast cancer.

This clone has more than one count but fewer than ten. The chain couples TRBV10-2 to TRBJ1-5; a possible D gene is TRBD1 (6 bases). V lost 5 bases and J 3 bases, leaving 8 bases between the germline ends. Germline lookup yields CDR1 WSHSY and CDR2 SAAADI. CDR3 length: 13 residues. CDR3 region: CASSWDTNQPQHF. The CDR3 bases are TGCGCCAGCAGTTGGGACACCAATCAGCCCCAGCATTTT.

V and J are TRBV19 and TRBJ1-2; 9 bases fit TRBD1. The CDR3 length is 14 residues. V lost 8 bases, J lost 5 bases, and 9 bases stayed unmatched. Germline V gives CDR1 LNHDA, CDR2 SQIVND (reference sequence). Here the CDR3 reads CASARDRASYGYTF. CDR3 DNA sequence: TGTGCCAGTGCCCGGGACAGGGCGTCTTATGGCTACACCTTC.

This chain joins TRBV28 and TRBJ1-4, with D possibly matching TRBD1 (5 bases). V was pared by 4 bases and J by 3 bases, with 9 bases between. Germline V gene sequence: CDR1 MDHEN, CDR2 SYDVKM. The CDR3 has 14 residues. CDR3 coding DNA: TGTGCCAGCAGTTCGGCAGGGTCTAATGAAAAACTGTTTTTT. Translation gives CASSSAGSNEKLFF.

The V call is TRBV19, the J call TRBJ1-5; D not resolved. The CDR3 has 12 amino acids. V dropped 4 bases and J dropped 2 bases, with 3 bases sitting between them. Germline loops: CDR1 LNHDA, CDR2 SQIVND (reference sequence). CDR3 residues: CASSKRNQPQHF. The CDR3, as DNA: TGTGCCAGTAGTAAACGCAATCAGCCCCAGCATTTT.

This clone was seen once. This chain uses TRBV14 with TRBJ2-7; D unresolved. Germline V gene data show CDR1 as SGHDN and CDR2 as FVKESK. Trimming stripped 4 bases from V and 0 bases from J, with 10 bases between. CDR3 length: 14 amino acids. CDR3 nucleotide sequence: TGTGCCAGCAGCCCCGTAATGAGCTCCTACGAGCAGTACTTC. It codes for CASSPVMSSYEQYF.

The genes are TRBV5-1 and TRBJ1-1; D may be TRBD1 (6 bases). This CDR3 has 14 amino acids. CDR1 is SGHRS and CDR2 is YFSETQ in the germline V gene. The ends were cut back, 3 bases at V and 0 bases at J, with 9 bases in the middle. The DNA for the CDR3 is TGCGCCAGCAGCTCGGACAGTGTGAACACTGAAGCTTTCTTT. Translating it yields CASSSDSVNTEAFF.

This clone was found a few times. The chain combines TRBV30 with TRBJ2-2; maybe TRBD1 (5 bases). V gave up 3 bases and J gave up 6 bases, with 17 bases separating them. The CDR3 has 15 residues. Germline CDR1 is GTSNPN and CDR2 is SVGIG (reference sequence). The CDR3 region has the DNA TGTGCCTGGAGGGAAGGGGCCTGGGGCTCCGGGGAGCTGTTTTTT. Its protein is CAWREGAWGSGELFF.

The J gene is TRBJ1-2, the V gene TRBV5-1; D may be TRBD1 (5 bases). There are 12 residues in the CDR3. V lost 9 bases, J lost 7 bases, and 16 bases lay in between. Germline lookup yields CDR1 SGHRS and CDR2 YFSETQ. CDR3 sequence: CATRGEFGGYTF. DNA of the CDR3: TGCGCCACCCGAGGGGAATTCGGTGGCTACACCTTC.

V and J are TRBV5-1 and TRBJ2-3, with D unresolved. CDR1 and CDR2 (germline): SGHRS, YFSETQ. Trimming shortened V by 2 bases and J by 2 bases, and 9 bases separated the two germline ends. The CDR3 loop spans 14 amino acids. The CDR3 loop reads CASSFLGATDTQYF. The CDR3 coding sequence is TGCGCCAGCAGCTTTTTAGGAGCCACAGATACGCAGTATTTT.

This clone appeared a few times. V gene TRBV2 combines with J gene TRBJ1-1, with D perhaps TRBD1 (5 bases). V dropped 6 bases and J dropped 4 bases, with 15 bases sitting between them. The CDR3 contains 14 residues. The germline gives CDR1 SNHLY, CDR2 FYNNEI. This CDR3 is CASRVGGVGTEAFF. The DNA for the CDR3 is TGTGCCAGCAGAGTTGGAGGGGTGGGCACTGAAGCTTTCTTT.

This chain uses TRBV7-3 with TRBJ2-2; D is ambiguous. Germline CDR1 reads SGHTA; CDR2 reads FQGTGA. The CDR3 has 14 amino acids. V was shortened by 2 bases and J by 6 bases, with 10 bases between the two germline ends. CDR3 nucleotide sequence: TGTGCCAGCAGCTTATCGTTGGGTTCCGGGGAGCTGTTTTTT. Its translation is CASSLSLGSGELFF.

V and J are TRBV6-5 and TRBJ1-4; 11 nucleotides agree with TRBD1. Germline CDR1 MNHEY, CDR2 SVGAGI. V dropped 10 bases and J dropped 7; count of bases not matched to a gene: 11. CDR3 length equals 15 residues. CDR3 amino acids: CATARDRGGSEKLFF. The CDR3 coding sequence is TGTGCCACCGCCCGGGACAGGGGGGGGAGTGAAAAACTGTTTTTT.

This chain joins TRBV6-5 and TRBJ2-1, with 9 bases that match TRBD2. The germline CDR1 and CDR2 sequences are MNHEY and SVGAGI. This CDR3 contains 13 residues. With 4 bases clipped from V and 13 bases from J, the junction kept 8 bases outside the gene matches. CDR3 region: CASSSTLREGQFF. The CDR3 DNA follows: TGTGCCAGCAGTTCCACCCTGCGGGAGGGCCAGTTCTTC.

This clone has just a few counts. The gene calls are TRBV15 and TRBJ1-4; D is uncertain. CDR3 length: 15 residues. V lost 5 bases to trimming and J lost 8 bases, with 18 bases between them. Per germline, CDR1 LNHNV and CDR2 YYDKDF (reference sequence). CDR3 nucleotides: TGTGCCACCAGCGGCGCAGGTCAAGCTGGGGAAAAACTGTTTTTT. Translating gives CATSGAGQAGEKLFF.